This TCR beta chain was observed in a study of CD8+ T cells in alopecia areata. Extraction of RNA preceded its reverse transcription into cDNA, which served as the sequencing template. Sequenced by immunoSEQ multiplex PCR; TCRdb stores in-frame clones only, minus some. The sample holds 80,000 to 100,000 clones, 35% to 50% seen once. General study results and limits: Although TCR sharing was seen in mice, sharing across patients was less clear, possibly for HLA-related reasons.

There are 15 residues in the CDR3. V was clipped by 0 bases and J by 0 bases, with 11 bases between them. CDR1 and CDR2 (germline): SQVTM, ANQGSEA. As for this clone: The antigen is not known.

The chain joins TRBV29-1 to TRBJ2-5; no reliable D call. The TCR was taken from a human donor with alopecia areata. The specimen was CD4+ T cells sorted from blood. The CDR3 spells CSVEDLPGNQETQYF. The CDR3 bases are TGCAGCGTTGAAGATCTCCCAGGAAACCAAGAGACCCAGTACTTC.